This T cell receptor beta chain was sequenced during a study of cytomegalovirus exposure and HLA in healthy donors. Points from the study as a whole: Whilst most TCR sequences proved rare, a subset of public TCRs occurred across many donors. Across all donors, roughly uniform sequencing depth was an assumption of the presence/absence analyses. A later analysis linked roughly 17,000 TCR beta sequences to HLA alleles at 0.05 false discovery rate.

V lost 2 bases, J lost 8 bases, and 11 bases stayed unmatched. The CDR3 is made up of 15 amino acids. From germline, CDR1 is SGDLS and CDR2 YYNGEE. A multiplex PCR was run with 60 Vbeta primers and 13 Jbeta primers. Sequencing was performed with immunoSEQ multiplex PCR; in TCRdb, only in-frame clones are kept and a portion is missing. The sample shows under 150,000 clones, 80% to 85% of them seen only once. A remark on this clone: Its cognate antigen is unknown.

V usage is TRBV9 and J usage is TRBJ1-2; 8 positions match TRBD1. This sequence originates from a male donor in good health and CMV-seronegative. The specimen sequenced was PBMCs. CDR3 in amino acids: CASSVGTGGLRGYTF. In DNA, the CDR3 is TGTGCCAGCAGCGTCGGGACAGGAGGTTTGAGGGGCTACACCTTC.